The clone carrying this T cell receptor beta chain was detected a few times. TCRdb keeps only in-frame clones here, not all; method: immunoSEQ multiplex PCR. The table lists fewer than 100,000 clones, more than 65% of them singletons. The source of the sample is a study of PD-1 blockade in mismatch repair-deficient tumors. Per the germline V gene, CDR1 is MGHDK and CDR2 is SYGVNS. V was shortened by 6 bases and J by 5 bases, with 19 bases between the two germline ends. There are 15 residues in the CDR3. The rearrangement joins TRBV25-1 to TRBJ1-2; possible D gene TRBD1, 5 bases. The TCR sequence derives from an adult with mismatch repair-deficient cancer. Sequences were derived from peripheral blood, sampled 12 weeks after starting pembrolizumab. The DNA for the CDR3 is TGTGCCAGCAGGGGCCAGGAGGGACGGATATATGGCTACACCTTC. Residues: CASRGQEGRIYGYTF.